In this sample, the clone carrying this TCR beta chain turned up once. Its antigen is unidentified. The CDR3 runs to 16 residues. The V end was cut by 4 bases, the J end by 5 bases, with 20 bases between. CDR1 and CDR2 (germline): MNHEY, SVGEGT. The data originate from a study of blood T cells in healthy people across ages. Study as a whole: Template switching caught about one barcoded beta molecule for each two T cells.

Study outcomes and limitations: Getting older went along with TCR beta diversity per million T cells dropping roughly linearly.

The use of a sample-barcoded 5' primer and a J-beta primer mix characterized a second PCR of roughly 6 to 11 cycles. Every cDNA was tagged by a template-switch adaptor with 12 random nucleotides. TCRdb independently ran MiXCR on the 5' RACE reads; one entry per CDR3 protein. Of hundreds of thousands of distinct CDR3 sequences in the sample, less than 25% are singletons; the top ten hold around 10%. This sample also belongs to another study, concerning T cells of mothers and their children. From that report: The second PCR's M1S primer added sample barcodes and 2-4 random nucleotides.

The chain combines TRBV6-2 or TRBV6-3 with TRBJ1-1; maybe TRBD1 (5 bases). The sequence derives from a boy between 10 and 17 years old in good health. Material: blood. The CDR3, as DNA: TGTGCCAGCAGTTCCGGGACTCCGAGAGTAAGGACTGAAGCTTTCTTT. It yields the protein CASSSGTPRVRTEAFF.